One and the same sample provided the 11 T cell receptor beta chains below, sequenced in a study of identifying expanded T cells in peripheral blood. The method was immunoSEQ multiplex PCR; TCRdb's version includes in-frame clones alone and lacks a portion of them. Of about 100,000 clones listed, approximately 88% are singletons. Material for sequencing was blood. The receptors stem from a person aged 18 to 69 in good health.

The chain joins TRBV6-6 to TRBJ1-5; possible D gene TRBD1, 5 bases. The CDR3 totals 12 residues. The germline V gene encodes CDR1 MNHNY and CDR2 SVGAGI (reference sequence). Trimming removed 8 bases from V and 5 bases from J, with 10 bases in between. CDR3 sequence (DNA): TGTGCCAGCTCAGGGTTGGATCAGCCCCAGCATTTT. Its translation is CASSGLDQPQHF.

V gene TRBV18 combines with J gene TRBJ1-3; D remains ambiguous. Germline V gene sequence: CDR1 KGHSH, CDR2 LQKENI. This CDR3 has 15 residues. V was cut by 5 bases and J by 0 bases, with 11 bases left in between. The CDR3 bases are TGTGCCAGCTCAATTACACCTAACTCTGGAAACACCATATATTTT. Amino acid sequence: CASSITPNSGNTIYF.

The V and J genes are TRBV7-8 and TRBJ2-7, with D possibly being TRBD1 (6 bases). The CDR3 totals 13 residues. The germline gives CDR1 SGHVS, CDR2 FQNEAQ. With 5 bases removed from V and 4 bases from J, the gap between germline ends came to 12 bases. CDR3 DNA sequence: TGTGCCAGCAGCCACGGGACACAATACGAGCAGTACTTC. This gives the protein CASSHGTQYEQYF.

This clone is a singleton in its sample. The rearrangement joins TRBV4-1 to TRBJ2-7, with D maybe TRBD1 (5 bases). V lost 1 base and J lost 6, with 13 bases in between. The CDR3 loop spans 14 amino acids. The germline CDR1 and CDR2 sequences are MGHRA and YSYEKL. The CDR3 here is CASSQADRASEQYF. The CDR3 DNA sequence: TGCGCCAGCAGCCAAGCCGACAGAGCTAGCGAGCAGTACTTC.

This chain links TRBV27 with TRBJ1-2; 9 bases are shared with TRBD1. In germline, CDR1 is MNHEY, CDR2 SMNVEV (reference sequence). The CDR3 runs to 13 residues. Trimming at V came to 10 bases and at J to 8 bases, leaving 11 bases not matched to a gene. CDR3 nucleotides: TGTGCCACCCGAACTAACAGGGGGCCCGGCTACACCTTC. As protein: CATRTNRGPGYTF.

The chain is built from TRBV2 and TRBJ2-5; 7 nucleotides match TRBD2. The J segment lost 1 base and the V segment lost 5 bases, leaving 4 bases of the junction unmatched. Germline V gene lookup returns CDR1 SNHLY and CDR2 FYNNEI. The CDR3 consists of 14 residues. CDR3 amino acids: CASSYSGPQETQYF. CDR3 coding DNA: TGTGCCAGCAGTTATAGCGGGCCCCAAGAGACCCAGTACTTC.

CDR3 coding DNA: TGTGCCAGCAGGGCGGGGGAAAAAGAGACCCAGTACTTC. Translation: CASRAGEKETQYF. The V and J genes are TRBV13 and TRBJ2-5; 7 bases agree with TRBD2. The V gene end was trimmed by 6 bases and the J gene end by 3 bases; junction bases not matched to a gene: 4. CDR3 length: 13 amino acids. Germline assignment: CDR1 PRHDT and CDR2 FYEKMQ (reference sequence).

For the CDR3, the DNA is TGTGCCAGCAGCTTAGTAGGACAGGGGGCGGGTGAAGCTTTCTTT. Translating gives CASSLVGQGAGEAFF. This sequence joins TRBV7-2 and TRBJ1-1; TRBD1 matches at 11 bases. This CDR3 comprises 15 residues. Germline V lookup: CDR1 SGHTA, CDR2 FQGNSA. The V gene end was trimmed by 1 base and the J gene end by 7 bases; junction bases not matched to a gene: 5.

This clone was detected once. J is TRBJ1-1 and V is TRBV18; no clear D. The CDR3 contains 14 residues. V lost 2 bases and J lost 0, with 7 bases in between. Germline assignment: CDR1 KGHSH and CDR2 LQKENI. The CDR3 sequence is CASSPNSLNTEAFF. The CDR3 coding sequence is TGTGCCAGCTCACCAAACAGCTTGAACACTGAAGCTTTCTTT.

The V and J genes are TRBV4-1 and TRBJ1-2; the D gene is possibly TRBD1 (6 bases). CDR3 length: 20 residues. With 0 bases removed from V and 6 bases from J, the gap between germline ends came to 29 bases. The germline V gene has CDR1 MGHRA and CDR2 YSYEKL. CDR3 DNA sequence: TGCGCCAGCAGCCAAGAACGGAACAGGGCTACGCCGTTCCGCCTACATGGCTACACCTTC. It translates to CASSQERNRATPFRLHGYTF.

The chain carries TRBV6-6 and TRBJ1-4; 11 bases align to TRBD1. The junction had 7 bases not matched to a gene; V was cut back by 6 bases and J by 4 bases. The CDR3 sequence is 16 residues long. Germline assignment: CDR1 MNHNY and CDR2 SVGAGI (reference sequence). The CDR3 region is CASSRGQGAFNEKLFF. In DNA form, the CDR3 reads TGTGCCAGCAGCCGCGGACAGGGGGCGTTTAATGAAAAACTGTTTTTT.